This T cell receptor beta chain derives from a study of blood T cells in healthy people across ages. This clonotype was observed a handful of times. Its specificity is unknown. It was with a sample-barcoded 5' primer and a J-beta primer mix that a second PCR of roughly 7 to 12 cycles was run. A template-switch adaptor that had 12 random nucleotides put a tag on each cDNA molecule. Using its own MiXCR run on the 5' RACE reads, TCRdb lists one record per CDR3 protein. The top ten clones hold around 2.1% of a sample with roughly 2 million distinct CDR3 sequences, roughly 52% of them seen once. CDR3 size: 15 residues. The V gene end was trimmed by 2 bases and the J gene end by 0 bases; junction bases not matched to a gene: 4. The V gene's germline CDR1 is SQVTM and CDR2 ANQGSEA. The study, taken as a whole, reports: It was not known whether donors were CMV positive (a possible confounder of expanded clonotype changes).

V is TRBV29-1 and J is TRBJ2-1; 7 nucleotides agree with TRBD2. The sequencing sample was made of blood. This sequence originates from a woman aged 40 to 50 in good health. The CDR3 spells CSVETSASSYNEQFF. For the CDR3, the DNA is TGCAGCGTTGAAACTAGCGCTAGCTCCTACAATGAGCAGTTCTTC.